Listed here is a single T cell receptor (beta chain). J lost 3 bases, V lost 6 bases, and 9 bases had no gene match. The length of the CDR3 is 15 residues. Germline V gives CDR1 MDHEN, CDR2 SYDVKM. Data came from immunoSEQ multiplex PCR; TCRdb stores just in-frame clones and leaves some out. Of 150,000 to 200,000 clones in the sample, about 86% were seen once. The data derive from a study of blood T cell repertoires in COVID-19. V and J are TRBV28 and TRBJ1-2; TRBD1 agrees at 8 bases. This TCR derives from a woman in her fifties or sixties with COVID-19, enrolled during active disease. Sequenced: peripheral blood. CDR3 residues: CASRGFDRGDYGYTF. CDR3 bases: TGTGCCAGCAGAGGATTTGACAGGGGTGACTATGGCTACACCTTC.